This TCR beta chain comes out of a study of T cells expressing NK-cell markers. TCRdb reprocessed the 5' RACE reads and keeps a single row for each CDR3 protein, giving no DNA. This repertoire comprises about 160,000 distinct CDR3 sequences; its ten largest clones make up 20% to 25%. This CDR3 has 17 amino acids. The germline CDR1 and CDR2 sequences are MNHEY and SVGEGT. This TCR came from a man aged 18-69 years in good health. The chain links TRBV6-2 or TRBV6-3 to TRBJ2-7; the TRBD1 assignment by TCRdb is unverifiable without DNA. Sequenced input: blood T cells: a sorted CD56 or NKG2C T cell subset, CD4+ or CD8+ T cells, or bulk PBMC T cells (not recorded which). The CDR3 reads CASSYAILDSDNYEQYF.